The clone carrying this T cell receptor beta chain was picked up a small number of times. What it binds is unknown. Indicated time point: week 47, end of study. The investigators gave 300 ug of mutant IDH1 20-mer peptide in each vaccine dose, together with topical imiquimod. This sample is drawn from a study of a mutant IDH1 vaccine in newly diagnosed glioma. Measured with immunoSEQ multiplex PCR; TCRdb has only the in-frame clones, and not every one. Of 30,000 to 40,000 clones listed, about 87% are singletons. The clonotype was recovered from a young woman with glioma. The sequences come from PBMCs, collected from a glioma patient whose treatment included an IDH1 peptide vaccine.

CDR3 loop: CASSKAGGRTGELFF. The CDR3 DNA follows: TGTGCCAGCAGCAAAGCGGGGGGGCGGACCGGGGAGCTGTTTTTT. V gene TRBV6-5 combines with J gene TRBJ2-2; 10 bases map to TRBD2. J gave up 5 bases and V 6 bases, and 6 bases lay outside the gene matches. Per germline, CDR1 MNHEY and CDR2 SVGAGI. There are 15 residues in the CDR3.